Here is one T cell receptor beta chain with its context. Its antigen is undetermined. These data originate in a study of blood T cells in healthy people across ages. Study findings and constraints: Greater diversity and more naive CD4+ cells were seen in long-lived donors than in aged donors.

Germline V gene lookup returns CDR1 SGHVS and CDR2 FNYEAQ. Trimming took 5 bases from V and 1 from J, leaving 10 bases between them. The CDR3 length is 14 residues. For the second PCR, which ran for about 6 to 11 cycles, a sample-barcoded 5' primer and a J-beta primer mix were used. MiXCR, applied by TCRdb to the 5' RACE reads, yields one record per CDR3 protein. The repertoire holds approximately 900,000 distinct CDR3 sequences, with under 50% as singletons. Material for sequencing was blood. The chain recombines TRBV7-6 with TRBJ2-3; D remains unclear. The source of this sequence is a man in his thirties or forties in good health. Here the CDR3 reads CASSQSLGTDTQYF. CDR3 DNA sequence: TGTGCCAGCAGCCAGAGTCTGGGCACAGATACGCAGTATTTT.